The present entry profiles one T cell receptor (beta chain) with its context. The antigen is undetermined. The CDR3 sequence is 14 residues long. Losses at the gene ends were 4 bases for V and 7 bases for J; bases not matched to a gene: 4. The germline V gene has CDR1 SGHRS and CDR2 YFSETQ. Profiled with immunoSEQ multiplex PCR; TCRdb holds only in-frame clones, not every one. The table shows 100,000 or so clones, with around 95% occurring only once. The sample comes from a study of siplizumab effects on memory and regulatory T cells. The study's findings and limits: Both greater diversity than memory cells and a major contribution to the alloresponse seemed to characterize naive T cells. Proliferating siplizumab-culture Treg suppressive function went unconfirmed.

The sequenced sample was Tregs sorted from blood. The origin of this receptor is a human donor in good health. The J gene is TRBJ1-4, the V gene TRBV5-1; TRBD1 matches at 10 bases. CDR3: CASSPGDRGEKLFF. CDR3 bases: TGCGCCAGCAGCCCCGGGGACAGGGGTGAAAAACTGTTTTTT.